Given below is one T cell receptor beta chain in context. Trimming shortened V by 6 bases and J by 4 bases, and 12 bases separated the two germline ends. Germline lookup yields CDR1 MNHEY and CDR2 SVGAGI. CDR3 size: 13 residues. The data were obtained in a study of early T cells in non-severe SARS-CoV-2 infection. Study information: Sequencing of bulk RNA from unsorted whole blood was done, without chain pairing.

Tagging with unique molecular identifiers was applied to individual cDNA molecules. TCRdb passed the 5' RACE reads through MiXCR, listing each CDR3 protein once. This sample has some 64,000 distinct CDR3 sequences, with roughly 10% found just once. This clonotype was sampled from an adult who was a healthcare worker with PCR-confirmed SARS-CoV-2 infection or an uninfected control (not recorded which). This chain joins TRBV6-5 and TRBJ1-1; D unclear. This specimen consisted of whole blood, obtained at baseline. The CDR3 DNA reads TGTGCCAGCAGAGGGCGGGGAGGCACTGAAGCTTTCTTT. It specifies CASRGRGGTEAFF.